The entry below gives a single TCR beta chain sequence along with its context. Its target is not known. The method was immunoSEQ multiplex PCR; TCRdb's version includes in-frame clones alone and lacks a portion of them. This table has tens of thousands of clones, about 91% appearing once. Patients got ipilimumab 1 mg/kg beginning 14 to 28 days post-transplant. Patients received nivolumab 3 mg/kg at weeks 1, 4, 7, 10, then fortnightly to week 26. The sample originates from a study of ipilimumab plus nivolumab after autologous stem cell transplantation. Study in general: A median of roughly eight nivolumab and a few ipilimumab doses were given. Points from the study as a whole: Per the authors, repertoire, Treg and microbiota data justify further study.

From germline, CDR1 is SGHTA and CDR2 FQGNSA. This CDR3 contains 16 residues. Trimming removed 0 bases from V and 7 bases from J; junction bases left unmatched: 5. The gene calls are TRBV7-2 and TRBJ2-2; 10 bases are a match to TRBD2. This TCR was sampled from a male donor with multiple myeloma. Sequencing used PBMCs, obtained in a trial of ipilimumab plus nivolumab as post-transplant consolidation. CDR3: CASSLASGGSGGELFF. In DNA form, the CDR3 reads TGTGCCAGCAGCTTAGCTAGCGGGGGGTCCGGCGGGGAGCTGTTTTTT.